The T cell receptor (gamma chain) described here comes from a study of γδ T cells in repeated Plasmodium falciparum infection. TCRdb reanalysed the multiplex PCR reads via CATT. Found here are over 25,000 gamma-chain clones, under 3% of them singletons; the top ten hold about 33%. Flow sorting of PBMC yielded separate Vgamma9/Vdelta2+ and Vdelta2-negative gammadelta T cell populations for bulk repertoire analysis. Findings of the study overall: In Vdelta2-negative, largely Vdelta1+, gammadelta repertoires, repeated controlled infections appeared to drive clonal selection waves.

The CDR3 comprises 30 residues, both ends counted. Germline-derived CDR1 and CDR2 are VINAFY and YDVSNSKD. Only a few counts were recorded for this clone. What it recognizes is unknown. This may come from a read error, since a much larger clone is one base off. The DNA is omitted, as the CDR3 cannot be located on it reliably, and the CDR3 follows TCRdb's listing. Within the sample, other DNA sequences also encode this same CDR3. The J segment was not called; the V segment is TRGV5. Source material: gamma-delta T cells from blood. The TCR sequence derives from a pool of human donors (malaria-infected and uninfected, not separated). This CDR3 is CATWDFIIRNSLAVEQHLLSQVSIGRIQHF.